These 18 T cell receptor beta chains share one sample of origin, sequenced in a study of T cells in Graves' hyperthyroidism and ophthalmopathy. RNA transcripts yielded amplified TCR beta CDR3 regions. HTBI primers were employed in a first-round RT-PCR of the TCR CDR3. TCRdb reprocessed the multiplex PCR reads with MiXCR, giving one entry per CDR3 protein. The sample contains about 360,000 distinct CDR3 sequences, approximately 14% of which appear only once. Sequencing input: blood. The source is a young woman with Graves' hyperthyroidism that later progressed to Graves' ophthalmopathy.

The sample holds a few counts of this clonotype. CDR3 residues: CASSVGQGGNQPQHF. CDR3 DNA sequence: TGTGCCAGCAGCGTGGGACAGGGCGGCAATCAGCCCCAGCATTTT. The chain joins TRBV9 to TRBJ1-5; 9 bases align to TRBD1. Germline V CDR1 and CDR2: SGDLS, YYNGEE. The CDR3 has 15 amino acids. J lost 2 bases, V lost 2 bases, and 2 bases had no gene match.

This clonotype was counted between two and nine times. The chain is built from TRBV6-1 and TRBJ1-5, with D possibly TRBD1 on 5 matching bases. Trimming took 5 bases from V and 5 from J, leaving 10 bases between them. CDR1 is MNHNS, CDR2 SASEGT, per germline. There are 13 residues in the CDR3. The CDR3 DNA is TGTGCCAGCAGTCCCAGGGAGCATCAGCCCCAGCATTTT. The encoded protein is CASSPREHQPQHF.

Remarks on this clonotype: Relative to the germline gene, one junction end is altered; a read error may explain this. The genes are TRBV7-6 and TRBJ2-2; the match to TRBD1 covers 9 bases. The CDR3 runs to 19 residues. CDR1 and CDR2 from the germline V gene are SGHVS and FNYEAQ. The CDR3 loop reads CASSLGSYRGRANTGEPFF. In DNA form, the CDR3 reads TGTGCCAGCAGCTTAGGATCCTACAGGGGGCGAGCGAACACCGGGGAGCCGTTTTTT.

Ten or more counts support this clonotype. The V gene is TRBV7-6, the J gene TRBJ2-1; D is uncertain. V was shortened by 1 base and J by 5 bases, with 9 bases between the two germline ends. Germline CDR1 and CDR2: SGHVS and FNYEAQ. CDR3 size: 14 residues. The CDR3 sequence is CASSLDVTNNEQFF. CDR3 bases: TGTGCCAGCAGCTTAGACGTGACCAACAATGAGCAGTTCTTC.

The gene calls are TRBV6-2 or TRBV6-3 and TRBJ2-2, with TRBD1 matching 8 bases. V lost 1 base to trimming and J lost 2 bases; unmatched junction nucleotides: 3. Per germline, CDR1 MNHEY and CDR2 SVGEGT. CDR3 length equals 16 residues. CDR3 sequence: CASSYWAGGNTGELFF. CDR3 coding DNA: TGTGCCAGCAGTTACTGGGCAGGGGGCAACACCGGGGAGCTGTTTTTT.

V and J are TRBV6-6 and TRBJ2-3; TRBD2 is a possible D gene (5 bases). The CDR3 spans 16 residues. CDR1 and CDR2 from the germline V gene are MNHNY and SVGAGI (reference sequence). The V end lost 3 bases, the J end lost 1 base, and 14 bases lay between the germline ends. CDR3 in amino acids: CASSYYGLAGTDTQYF. The DNA of the CDR3 is TGTGCCAGCAGTTATTATGGGCTAGCTGGCACAGATACGCAGTATTTT.

This clonotype was counted many times. The J gene is TRBJ2-5, the V gene TRBV2, with 8 bases that match TRBD1. The junction had 10 bases not matched to a gene; V was cut back by 5 bases and J by 2 bases. Per the germline V gene, CDR1 is SNHLY and CDR2 is FYNNEI. This CDR3 region has 16 residues. CDR3 nucleotides: TGTGCCAGCAGTAGGAAACAGGGGGTTGGTCAAGAGACCCAGTACTTC. This encodes CASSRKQGVGQETQYF.

V and J are TRBV6-1 and TRBJ2-2; no definite D call. With 4 bases removed from V and 0 bases from J, the gap between germline ends came to 15 bases. CDR1 is MNHNS, CDR2 SASEGT, per germline. This CDR3 is 17 amino acids long. This chain's CDR3 is CASSAFYMKPNTGELFF. The CDR3, as DNA: TGTGCCAGCAGTGCCTTTTACATGAAACCGAACACCGGGGAGCTGTTTTTT.

This clonotype has ten or more counts. V and J are TRBV11-1 and TRBJ2-5; 10 bases fit TRBD1. The V gene's germline CDR1 is SGHAT and CDR2 FQDESV (reference sequence). This CDR3 contains 15 residues. The junction had 5 bases not matched to a gene; V was cut back by 5 bases and J by 2 bases. CDR3 DNA sequence: TGTGCCAGCAGCCCGACAGGGGGCCAGCAAGAGACCCAGTACTTC. The encoded protein is CASSPTGGQQETQYF.

V is TRBV10-3 and J is TRBJ1-5, with a tentative D call TRBD1 (6 bases). Germline V lookup: CDR1 ENHRY, CDR2 SYGVKD. The germline V and J ends were trimmed by 10 bases and 7 bases, with 17 bases remaining between them. CDR3 length equals 13 residues. The CDR3 region is CASQVDRAQPQHF. The CDR3 bases are TGTGCCAGCCAGGTGGACAGAGCCCAGCCCCAGCATTTT.

This clonotype was counted at least ten times. The V gene is TRBV12-3 or TRBV12-4, the J gene TRBJ2-7, with D uncertain. The CDR3 contains 13 residues. Trimming took off 6 bases at V and 7 bases at J, with 16 bases between the two ends. The CDR3 loop reads CASSGDFAGEQYF. In DNA form, the CDR3 reads TGTGCCAGCAGCGGCGACTTTGCCGGGGAGCAGTACTTC.

The rearrangement uses TRBV20-1 and TRBJ2-3; 7 nucleotides agree with TRBD2. V lost 3 bases and J lost 3; bases outside the gene matches: 6. The CDR3 is 14 amino acids. From germline, CDR1 is DFQATT and CDR2 SNEGSKA (reference sequence). CDR3: CSASLRELTDTQYF. The CDR3 DNA follows: TGCAGTGCTAGTCTGCGGGAGCTGACAGATACGCAGTATTTT.

This clonotype was seen repeatedly, ten times or more. The J gene is TRBJ2-7, the V gene TRBV7-8, with D possibly being TRBD2 (6 bases). The CDR3 length is 15 residues. Germline lookup yields CDR1 SGHVS and CDR2 FQNEAQ. V was clipped by 0 bases and J by 3 bases, with 12 bases between them. The CDR3 sequence is CASSLAPSESYEQYF. The CDR3 region has the DNA TGTGCCAGCAGCTTAGCGCCTAGCGAAAGCTACGAGCAGTACTTC.

This clonotype has a count of ten or more. CDR3 in DNA: TGTGCCACCAGTGATTCAGGGGACACCGGGGAGCTGTTTTTT. Translated: CATSDSGDTGELFF. This chain joins TRBV24-1 and TRBJ2-2; tentatively, D is TRBD1 (6 bases). Trimming removed 2 bases from V and 3 bases from J, with 6 bases in between. The CDR3 loop spans 14 amino acids. Germline V gene lookup returns CDR1 KGHDR and CDR2 SFDVKD.

This chain connects TRBV12-5 to TRBJ2-7, with 7 bases fitting TRBD1. Per germline, CDR1 LGHNT and CDR2 FRNRAP. This CDR3 contains 15 residues. J was trimmed by 2 bases and V by 3 bases; bases with no gene match: 7. DNA of the CDR3: TGTGCTAGTGGTTTCCCCGGGACAGAGACCTACGAGCAGTACTTC. Its translation: CASGFPGTETYEQYF.

This clonotype was counted at least ten times. The chain joins TRBV27 to TRBJ2-1; the D gene is possibly TRBD2 (5 bases). This CDR3 is built from 16 residues. The germline gives CDR1 MNHEY, CDR2 SMNVEV (reference sequence). The ends were cut back, 5 bases at V and 0 bases at J, with 14 bases in the middle. CDR3 region: CASSPGSANSYNEQFF. CDR3 coding DNA: TGTGCCAGCAGTCCGGGGAGCGCAAACTCCTACAATGAGCAGTTCTTC.

This chain links TRBV4-1 with TRBJ2-7; TRBD1 matches 7 bases. The CDR3 is made up of 15 amino acids. The germline V gene has CDR1 MGHRA and CDR2 YSYEKL. Unmatched junction bases numbered 13, after V lost 6 bases and J lost 5 bases. The CDR3, as DNA: TGCGCCAGCAGGACCCGCGAACAGGGGTCTGACGAGCAGTACTTC. Translation gives CASRTREQGSDEQYF.

In this sample, this clonotype turned up many times. The DNA of the CDR3 is TGTGCCAGCAGTTTATACCCGAACACTGAAGCTTTCTTT. Residues: CASSLYPNTEAFF. The chain links TRBV28 to TRBJ1-1, with D uncertain. Deletions cut 1 base from V and 1 base from J, with 4 bases between. Germline assignment: CDR1 MDHEN and CDR2 SYDVKM. The CDR3 sequence is 13 residues long.